This T cell receptor (beta chain) was identified in a study of patients and donors after allogeneic stem cell transplantation. The CDR3 spans 15 residues. With V trimmed by 2 bases and J by 5 bases, 3 bases remained unmatched. TCRdb reprocessed the RT-PCR reads with MiXCR, giving one entry per CDR3 protein. This sample has about 74,000 distinct CDR3 sequences, with about 25% found just once. The TCR was taken from a human donor who was either an allogeneic HSCT recipient or a stem cell or donor lymphocyte infusion donor (not recorded which). It is not recorded whose cells these are; they may come from a transplant donor. The sample taken for sequencing was blood, either unsorted or a sorted T cell fraction (not recorded which). The chain is built from TRBV12-3 or TRBV12-4 and TRBJ2-1, with 10 bases identical to TRBD1. The CDR3 region is CASSLPGTGDNEQFF. As DNA, the CDR3 is TGTGCCAGCAGTTTACCCGGGACAGGGGACAATGAGCAGTTCTTC.